This note documents a single T cell receptor beta chain sequence. Its matching antigen is unknown. The time point was: week 35, safety follow-up. What each vaccine dose contained was 300 ug of mutant IDH1 20-mer peptide, accompanied by topical imiquimod. Each tumor in the donors was a new WHO grade 3 or 4 astrocytoma, IDH1-mutant and ATRX-lost. This CDR3 spans 14 amino acids. Per germline, CDR1 LNHDA and CDR2 SQIVND (reference sequence). Trimming removed 6 bases from V and 5 bases from J, with 14 bases in between. Repertoires were generated with immunoSEQ multiplex PCR, while TCRdb's copy carries only in-frame clones and drops some. Here the sample spans some 48,000 clones, around 80% being singletons. The source of the sample is a study of a mutant IDH1 vaccine in newly diagnosed glioma. Study context: The initiation of vaccination occurred 4-6 weeks after radiotherapy alone, or with temozolomide cycles. Averaging roughly 40 years of age, treated patients were about 60% male and approximately 40% female.

Findings of the study overall: Apparently unrelated to pseudoprogression were changes in the top peripheral T cell clonotypes.

This chain uses TRBV19 with TRBJ2-1; D unresolved. The sequence was obtained from a man in his forties with glioma. The sample here was PBMCs, taken from a glioma patient whose treatment included an IDH1 peptide vaccine. CDR3 in DNA: TGTGCCAGTAGCCCCCTCGAGGTTGACAATGAGCAGTTCTTC. Encoded protein: CASSPLEVDNEQFF.